This T cell receptor beta chain is drawn from a study of shared clonotypes between healthy human individuals. Notes on the study in general: For sorted subsets, rarefaction showed incomplete sequencing despite large depth. As a rule, naive subsets had a larger estimated richness than memory subsets.

Sorted-subset replicate PCR reactions contained approximately 190 ng DNA, corresponding to some 29,000 T cell genomes. Measured with immunoSEQ multiplex PCR; TCRdb has only the in-frame clones, and not every one. The repertoire consists of around 1 million clones, with over 60% occurring once and the leading ten covering roughly 1.5%. This clone has a handful of counts. Its antigen is not identified. Into CD45RA+ naive and CD45RA-negative memory subsets, the CD4+ cells were split. Germline V gene data show CDR1 as MGHRA and CDR2 as YSYEKL. The CDR3 sequence is 17 residues long. The V end lost 1 base, the J end lost 9 bases, and 22 bases lay between the germline ends.

The sequenced material came from memory CD4+ T cells sorted from blood. The subset here: CD45RA-negative fraction. This TCR was sampled from a man aged 18 to 35 in good health. This chain connects TRBV4-1 to TRBJ1-5; possible D gene TRBD1, 5 bases. The CDR3 sequence: CASSQVGRGPTHAPQHF. In DNA form, the CDR3 reads TGCGCCAGCAGCCAAGTCGGAAGGGGCCCAACTCACGCGCCCCAGCATTTT.